The 14 T cell receptor beta chains below come from one sample, sequenced in a study of blood T cell repertoires in COVID-19 (dated by TCRdb to between 2020 and 2021). The library was generated by the immunoSEQ multiplex PCR assay. Imported from immuneACCESS, the table was reduced by TCRdb to in-frame sequences with V and J called. These copies leave out some clones; in studies compared against another copy, an unresolved V gene accounts for under half, and the cause of the remainder is not known. This sample comprises some 160,000 clones, 80% to 90% of them detected only once. Clones ranked in the top ten supply around 19% of the sample. The sequenced sample consisted of peripheral blood. The receptors originated from a woman in her 70s who had recovered from COVID-19.

This rearrangement joins TRBV5-1 to TRBJ2-3, with 16 bases lining up with TRBD2. The CDR3 spans 17 residues. CDR1 and CDR2 from the germline V gene are SGHRS and YFSETQ. The V gene end was trimmed by 4 bases and the J gene end by 5 bases; junction bases not matched to a gene: 7. As DNA, the CDR3 is TGCGCCAGCAGCCCGGGACTAGCGGGGGGGCTGGGAGATACGCAGTATTTT. Translating it yields CASSPGLAGGLGDTQYF.

The rearrangement joins TRBV14 to TRBJ2-7; maybe TRBD1 (5 bases). Germline assignment: CDR1 SGHDN and CDR2 FVKESK. The CDR3 is made up of 18 amino acids. Between the trimmed V and J ends, which lost 1 base and 3 bases, there was a span of 22 bases. For the CDR3, the DNA is TGTGCCAGCAGCCAAGGCAGTGGAAGGGGATGGAGTGGCTACGAGCAGTACTTC. Translation: CASSQGSGRGWSGYEQYF.

This rearrangement joins TRBV2 to TRBJ2-1, with 13 bases identical to TRBD2. J gave up 0 bases and V 4 bases, and 12 bases lay outside the gene matches. This CDR3 contains 20 residues. Germline CDR1 SNHLY, CDR2 FYNNEI. This CDR3 is CASSGPTSGGPITSYNEQFF. The CDR3 DNA is TGTGCCAGCAGTGGACCGACTAGCGGGGGGCCCATCACCTCCTACAATGAGCAGTTCTTC.

The rearrangement links TRBV19 to TRBJ2-7; D possibly corresponds to TRBD2 (6 bases). Between the trimmed V and J ends, which lost 8 bases and 6 bases, there was a span of 14 bases. From germline, CDR1 is LNHDA and CDR2 SQIVND (reference sequence). This CDR3 has 12 amino acids. The CDR3: CASGELAAEQYF. As DNA, the CDR3 is TGTGCCAGTGGGGAACTAGCTGCCGAGCAGTACTTC.

The table lists this clone with a count of one. The CDR3 loop is CASSPRSGGVVGGYTF. The CDR3, as DNA: TGTGCCAGTAGTCCCCGCTCAGGGGGCGTGGTAGGTGGCTACACCTTC. The chain uses TRBV19 and TRBJ1-2, with TRBD1 matching 8 bases. With 5 bases clipped from V and 7 bases from J, the junction kept 15 bases outside the gene matches. The CDR3 is made up of 16 amino acids. From germline, CDR1 is LNHDA and CDR2 SQIVND (reference sequence).

This clone was counted a few times. The chain employs TRBV4-2 and TRBJ2-5, with TRBD2 matching over 11 bases. Germline loops: CDR1 LGHNA, CDR2 YNFKEQ. The CDR3 is 17 residues long. J was trimmed by 1 base and V by 4 bases; bases with no gene match: 8. The CDR3 region is CASSPSSGGAGQETQYF. DNA for the CDR3: TGTGCCAGCAGCCCGAGTAGCGGGGGGGCGGGCCAAGAGACCCAGTACTTC.

The chain joins TRBV10-1 to TRBJ2-7; D is possibly TRBD1 (6 bases). This CDR3 comprises 12 residues. Germline V gene lookup returns CDR1 WNHNN and CDR2 SYGVQD (reference sequence). The V end lost 7 bases, the J end lost 3 bases, and 10 bases lay between the germline ends. CDR3 nucleotide sequence: TGCGCCAGCATAGGGGACAACTACGAGCAGTACTTC. It translates to CASIGDNYEQYF.

The CDR3 DNA is TGTGCCAGCAGCGCCACGAGGTGGGCGGGGGGGGACGAGCAGTACTTC. Translation: CASSATRWAGGDEQYF. This chain uses TRBV9 with TRBJ2-7, with 9 bases identical to TRBD2. V trimming: 3 bases; J trimming: 5 bases; junction bases outside the gene matches: 12. Germline loops: CDR1 SGDLS, CDR2 YYNGEE. This CDR3 has 16 residues.

On this clone itself: The CDR3 does not end in the conserved phenylalanine or tryptophan, so this is likely a read error. The DNA is omitted, as the CDR3 cannot be located on it reliably, and the CDR3 follows TCRdb's listing. The chain is built from TRBV6-5 and TRBJ2-7; no check of the table's D call, TRBD2, against the DNA was made. Looked up from germline, CDR1 is MNHEY and CDR2 is SVGAGI. Both ends counted, the CDR3 spans 14 residues. CDR3 in amino acids: CASSLSGTSGTHSL.

The CDR3 reads CASSQSVGAQSGANVLTF. In nucleotides, the CDR3 is TGCGCCAGCAGCCAGTCGGTGGGGGCCCAATCCGGGGCCAACGTCCTGACTTTC. V usage is TRBV4-3 and J usage is TRBJ2-6, with D possibly being TRBD1 (6 bases). There are 18 residues in the CDR3. The V gene's germline CDR1 is LGHNA and CDR2 YSLEER. Trimming left V 3 bases short and J 4 bases short, with 19 bases between.

Only one count was recorded for this clone. The rearrangement links TRBV5-8 to TRBJ2-5; D may be TRBD2 (6 bases). The germline V and J ends were trimmed by 4 bases and 6 bases, with 13 bases remaining between them. Germline V gene lookup returns CDR1 SGHTS and CDR2 YDEGEE. The CDR3 is 13 amino acids. The CDR3 is CASSPRDFKTQYF. The DNA of the CDR3 is TGTGCCAGCAGCCCCAGGGACTTTAAGACCCAGTACTTC. Looking up the rest from reference TRBV5-8 and TRBJ2-5 gives the full variable domain: EAGVTQSPTHLIKTRGQQATLRCSPISGHTSVYWYQQALGLGLQFLLWYDEGEERNRGNFPPRFSGRQFPNYSSELNVNALELEDSALYLCASSPRDFKTQYFGPGTRLLVL.

The chain recombines TRBV12-3 or TRBV12-4 with TRBJ2-5; 8 bases fit TRBD2. CDR3 size: 12 residues. J lost 9 bases, V lost 1 base, and 1 base had no gene match. CDR3 sequence: CASSLGRGAQYF. CDR3 sequence (DNA): TGTGCCAGCAGTTTAGGGCGGGGGGCCCAGTACTTC.

The chain links TRBV10-3 to TRBJ2-1; no clear D gene. Germline V gene sequence: CDR1 ENHRY, CDR2 SYGVKD. V was pared by 4 bases and J by 8 bases, with 9 bases between. CDR3 size: 12 residues. The CDR3 DNA sequence: TGTGCCATCAGTGTTGGTGGCCATGAGCAGTTCTTC. Its protein is CAISVGGHEQFF.

This sequence joins TRBV6-6 and TRBJ1-1; D uncertain. CDR1 and CDR2 from the germline V gene are MNHNY and SVGAGI (reference sequence). V lost 6 bases, J lost 1 base, and 18 bases lay in between. The CDR3 extends over 16 amino acids. CDR3 DNA: TGTGCCAGCAGCCCCACCCTAGGACTTCGGAACACTGAAGCTTTCTTT. Amino acids: CASSPTLGLRNTEAFF.